The next 17 T cell receptor beta chains were all read from a single sample in a study of tumor-infiltrating lymphocytes in localized non-small cell lung cancer. Assay used: immunoSEQ multiplex PCR; TCRdb lists only in-frame clones, some missing. The table has about 24,000 clones, approximately 64% seen once. The sample was lung tumor tissue. These TCRs come from a human donor with non-small cell lung cancer.

Only a few counts were recorded for this clone. The chain carries TRBV2 and TRBJ1-1; no reliable D call. This CDR3 has 12 amino acids. CDR1 SNHLY and CDR2 FYNNEI come from the germline V gene. V was pared by 5 bases and J by 7 bases, with 11 bases between. DNA of the CDR3: TGTGCCAGCAGTACCCTGGCGATTGAAGCTTTCTTT. Its translation is CASSTLAIEAFF.

The chain links TRBV2 to TRBJ2-2; 9 bases are a match to TRBD1. The V gene's germline CDR1 is SNHLY and CDR2 FYNNEI. Trimming at V came to 5 bases and at J to 6 bases, leaving 7 bases not matched to a gene. This CDR3 comprises 15 residues. The CDR3 is CASSFRTGVAGELFF. Written as DNA, the CDR3 is TGTGCCAGCAGTTTCCGGACAGGGGTAGCCGGGGAGCTGTTTTTT.

This clone is labeled medium-sized (0.01 to 0.1%). CDR3 sequence reads: CASSLVRNSGNYGYTF. The CDR3 region has the DNA TGCGCCAGCAGCTTGGTCAGAAACAGCGGAAACTATGGCTACACCTTC. The chain links TRBV5-1 to TRBJ1-2; D is unclear. The germline CDR1 and CDR2 sequences are SGHRS and YFSETQ. The CDR3 is 16 amino acids. The V end was cut by 0 bases, the J end by 2 bases, with 14 bases between.

The genes are TRBV2 and TRBJ2-1; 8 nucleotides agree with TRBD2. J was trimmed by 4 bases and V by 4 bases; bases with no gene match: 9. CDR1 is SNHLY, CDR2 FYNNEI, per germline. This CDR3 is built from 16 residues. The DNA of the CDR3 is TGTGCCAGCAGTGTAGGAGCGGGAGCGGGGTACAATGAGCAGTTCTTC. Amino acid sequence: CASSVGAGAGYNEQFF. Drawing the rest from reference TRBV2 and TRBJ2-1, the complete variable domain is EPEVTQTPSHQVTQMGQEVILRCVPISNHLYFYWYRQILGQKVEFLVSFYNNEISEKSEIFDDQFSVERPDGSNFTLKIRSTKLEDSAMYFCASSVGAGAGYNEQFFGPGTRLTVL.

The sample holds a few counts of this clone. The chain joins TRBV7-2 to TRBJ1-5; D gene ambiguous. Trimming shortened V by 4 bases and J by 4 bases, and 8 bases separated the two germline ends. This CDR3 has 13 amino acids. Germline V CDR1 and CDR2: SGHTA, FQGNSA. The CDR3 DNA sequence: TGTGCCAGCAGCTCGTCCCATAATCAGCCCCAGCATTTT. This codes for CASSSSHNQPQHF.

This clone has more than one count but fewer than ten. V is TRBV2 and J is TRBJ2-2, with D unresolved. The CDR3 contains 13 residues. V was trimmed by 2 bases and J by 6 bases, leaving 7 bases between them. The germline CDR1 and CDR2 sequences are SNHLY and FYNNEI. The CDR3 reads CASSERNSGELFF. As DNA, the CDR3 is TGTGCCAGCAGTGAAAGGAATTCCGGGGAGCTGTTTTTT.

The rearrangement uses TRBV18 and TRBJ1-1; D is perhaps TRBD1 (6 bases). The germline V and J ends were trimmed by 6 bases and 6 bases, with 14 bases remaining between them. The CDR3 runs 13 residues. Per germline, CDR1 KGHSH and CDR2 LQKENI. The CDR3 nucleotides are TGTGCCAGCTCCTTTGGACAGAGGTCTGAAGCTTTCTTT. This codes for CASSFGQRSEAFF.

The gene calls are TRBV10-1 and TRBJ2-3; D is unresolved. V lost 3 bases and J 6 bases, leaving 19 bases between the germline ends. The CDR3 sequence is 16 residues long. Germline V gives CDR1 WNHNN, CDR2 SYGVQD (reference sequence). This chain's CDR3 is CASSEGQASPWDTQYF. The CDR3 DNA reads as TGCGCCAGCAGTGAAGGGCAGGCGAGCCCGTGGGATACGCAGTATTTT.

J is TRBJ2-3 and V is TRBV12-5, with a tentative D call TRBD1 (5 bases). From germline, CDR1 is LGHNT and CDR2 FRNRAP. This CDR3 is 13 amino acids long. V dropped 1 base and J dropped 3 bases, with 5 bases sitting between them. The CDR3 coding sequence is TGTGCTAGTGGTTTGGGACAGACAGATACGCAGTATTTT. Its protein is CASGLGQTDTQYF.

The J gene is TRBJ2-1, the V gene TRBV15, with 11 bases fitting TRBD2. The germline V gene has CDR1 LNHNV and CDR2 YYDKDF (reference sequence). This CDR3 region has 15 residues. J lost 8 bases, V lost 4 bases, and 7 bases had no gene match. CDR3 DNA sequence: TGTGCCACCAGCACTAGCGGGAGGAGACAAGATGAGCAGTTCTTC. It yields the protein CATSTSGRRQDEQFF. Drawing the rest from reference TRBV15 and TRBJ2-1, the complete variable domain is DAMVIQNPRYQVTQFGKPVTLSCSQTLNHNVMYWYQQKSSQAPKLLFHYYDKDFNNEADTPDNFQSRRPNTSFCFLDIRSPGLGDTAMYLCATSTSGRRQDEQFFGPGTRLTVL.

This clone is deemed medium-sized. Other DNA variants within this sample encode the same CDR3. The chain combines TRBV19 with TRBJ2-3; D is uncertain. From germline, CDR1 is LNHDA and CDR2 SQIVND (reference sequence). The CDR3 has 10 amino acids. V was shortened by 7 bases and J by 5 bases, with 4 bases between the two germline ends. CDR3 amino acids: CASTGDTQYF. The CDR3 nucleotides read TGTGCCAGTACTGGAGATACGCAGTATTTT.

This chain joins TRBV4-1 and TRBJ2-1; D unresolved. Germline values: CDR1 MGHRA, CDR2 YSYEKL. The CDR3 is 12 amino acids. Trimming cost V 1 base and J 8 bases, with 6 bases left between them. In DNA, the CDR3 is TGCGCCAGCAGCCAAGGAGGATATGAGCAGTTCTTC. Translated, it gives CASSQGGYEQFF.

The rearrangement links TRBV5-4 to TRBJ2-4, with TRBD1 matching over 9 bases. Germline assignment: CDR1 SGHNT and CDR2 YYREEE (reference sequence). The CDR3 spans 16 residues. V was pared by 2 bases and J by 3 bases, with 6 bases of the junction left unmatched. CDR3 amino acids: CASSLQGAGDKNIQYF. CDR3 nucleotide sequence: TGTGCCAGCAGCTTACAGGGGGCAGGAGACAAAAACATTCAGTACTTC. Complete variable domain (other parts from reference TRBV5-4 and TRBJ2-4): ETGVTQSPTHLIKTRGQQVTLRCSSQSGHNTVSWYQQALGQGPQFIFQYYREEENGRGNFPPRFSGLQFPNYSSELNVNALELDDSALYLCASSLQGAGDKNIQYFGAGTRLSVL.

This clone occurred a few times. This chain joins TRBV25-1 and TRBJ2-1, with D maybe TRBD1 (5 bases). Germline CDR1 reads MGHDK; CDR2 reads SYGVNS. The CDR3 spans 14 residues. V lost 6 bases and J 9 bases, leaving 18 bases between the germline ends. The CDR3 nucleotides read TGTGCCAGCAGCCCTCCAGGGTTTAGAGGTGAGCAGTTCTTC. Translation: CASSPPGFRGEQFF.

This clone was seen a handful of times. The chain is built from TRBV5-1 and TRBJ1-2; TRBD1 agrees at 9 bases. The V gene's germline CDR1 is SGHRS and CDR2 YFSETQ. This CDR3 is 15 amino acids long. J gave up 4 bases and V 4 bases, and 8 bases lay outside the gene matches. The CDR3 reads CASSRAGTGPYGYTF. CDR3 DNA: TGCGCCAGCAGCCGCGCCGGGACAGGGCCCTATGGCTACACCTTC.

V is TRBV11-3 and J is TRBJ1-1; the match to TRBD1 covers 7 bases. With V trimmed by 5 bases and J by 3 bases, 3 bases remained unmatched. From germline, CDR1 is SGHNT and CDR2 YENEEA. This CDR3 comprises 13 residues. The CDR3 is CASSQGEDTEAFF. In nucleotides, the CDR3 is TGTGCCAGCAGCCAGGGGGAAGACACTGAAGCTTTCTTT.

This clone was seen a handful of times. The J gene is TRBJ1-2, the V gene TRBV5-1; 9 bases are a match to TRBD1. Germline assignment: CDR1 SGHRS and CDR2 YFSETQ. V lost 4 bases to trimming and J lost 4 bases; unmatched junction nucleotides: 8. The CDR3 runs 15 residues. The CDR3 loop is CASSATGGAGYGYTF. The CDR3 DNA is TGCGCCAGCAGCGCAACAGGGGGCGCCGGCTATGGCTACACCTTC.